This T cell receptor beta chain was obtained from a study of T cell repertoires in cytomegalovirus infection. TCRdb used MiXCR to reprocess the reads, holding one entry per CDR3 protein. The sample holds 200,000 to 300,000 distinct CDR3 sequences; 12% are singletons and the top ten take 1.5% to 2%. The sequenced sample consisted of PBMCs. The receptor was isolated from a human donor in good health (CMV status not recorded). Some clones in this sample may be carry-over from other donors' samples.

CDR3 amino acids: CASSQSPAPARVPPFLQFF. CDR3 coding DNA: TGTGCCAGCAGCCAGTCTCCGGCACCTGCCAGGGTCCCCCCCTTCCTGCAGTTCTTC. The J gene is TRBJ2-1, the V gene TRBV7-6; possible D gene TRBD1, 5 bases. CDR1 is SGHVS, CDR2 FNYEAQ, per germline. CDR3 length: 19 amino acids. Trimming removed 5 bases from V and 12 bases from J, with 35 bases in between.